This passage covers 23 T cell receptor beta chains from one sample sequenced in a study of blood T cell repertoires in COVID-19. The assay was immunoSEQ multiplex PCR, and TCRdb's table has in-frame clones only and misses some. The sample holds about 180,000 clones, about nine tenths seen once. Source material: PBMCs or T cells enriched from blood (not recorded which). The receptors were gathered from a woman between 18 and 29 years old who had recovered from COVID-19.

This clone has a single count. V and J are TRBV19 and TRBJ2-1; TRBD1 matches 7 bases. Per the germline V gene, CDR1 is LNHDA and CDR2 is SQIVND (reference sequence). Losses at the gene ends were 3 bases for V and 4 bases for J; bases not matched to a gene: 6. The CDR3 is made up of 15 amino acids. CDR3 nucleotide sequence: TGTGCCAGTAGTATTGGGGACAGCTATTACAATGAGCAGTTCTTC. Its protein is CASSIGDSYYNEQFF.

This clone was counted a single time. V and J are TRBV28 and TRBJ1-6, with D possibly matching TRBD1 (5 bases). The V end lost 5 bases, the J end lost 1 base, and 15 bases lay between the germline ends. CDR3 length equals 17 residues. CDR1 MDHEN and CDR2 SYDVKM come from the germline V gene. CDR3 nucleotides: TGTGCCAGCAGTACTCTTCGGGGGTTGTCCTATAATTCACCCCTCCACTTT. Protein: CASSTLRGLSYNSPLHF.

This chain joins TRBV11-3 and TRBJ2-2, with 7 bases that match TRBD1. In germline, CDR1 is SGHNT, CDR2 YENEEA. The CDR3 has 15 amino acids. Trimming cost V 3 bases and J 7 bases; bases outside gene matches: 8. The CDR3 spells CASSFGTAWGGELFF. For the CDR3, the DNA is TGTGCCAGCAGCTTCGGGACAGCCTGGGGCGGGGAGCTGTTTTTT. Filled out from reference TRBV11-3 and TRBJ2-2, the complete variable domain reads EAGVVQSPRYKIIEKKQPVAFWCNPISGHNTLYWYLQNLGQGPELLIRYENEEAVDDSQLPKDRFSAERLKGVDSTLKIQPAELGDSAVYLCASSFGTAWGGELFFGEGSRLTVL.

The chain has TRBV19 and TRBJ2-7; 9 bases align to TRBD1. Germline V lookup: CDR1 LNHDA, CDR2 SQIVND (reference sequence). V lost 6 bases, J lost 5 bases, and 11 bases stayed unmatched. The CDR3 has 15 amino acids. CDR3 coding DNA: TGTGCCAGTAGCCCCACCGGACAGGGGATACACGAGCAGTACTTC. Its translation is CASSPTGQGIHEQYF.

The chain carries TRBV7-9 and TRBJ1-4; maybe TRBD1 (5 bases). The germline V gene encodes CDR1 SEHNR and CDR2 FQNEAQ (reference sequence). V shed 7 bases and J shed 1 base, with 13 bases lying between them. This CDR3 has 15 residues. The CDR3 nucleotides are TGTGCCAGCACCCAAAGGGGAGGAACTAATGAAAAACTGTTTTTT. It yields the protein CASTQRGGTNEKLFF.

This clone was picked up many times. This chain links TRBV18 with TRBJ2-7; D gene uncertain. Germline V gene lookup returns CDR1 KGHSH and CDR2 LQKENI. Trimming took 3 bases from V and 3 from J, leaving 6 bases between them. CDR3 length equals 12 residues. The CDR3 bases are TGTGCCAGCTCACCCGAGCGCTACGAGCAGTACTTC. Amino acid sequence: CASSPERYEQYF.

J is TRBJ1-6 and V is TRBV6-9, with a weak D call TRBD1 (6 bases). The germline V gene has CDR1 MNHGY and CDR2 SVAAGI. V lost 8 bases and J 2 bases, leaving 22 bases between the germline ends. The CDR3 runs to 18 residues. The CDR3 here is CASVADAQGKPYNSPLHF. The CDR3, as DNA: TGTGCCAGCGTGGCCGACGCACAGGGTAAGCCCTATAATTCACCCCTCCACTTT.

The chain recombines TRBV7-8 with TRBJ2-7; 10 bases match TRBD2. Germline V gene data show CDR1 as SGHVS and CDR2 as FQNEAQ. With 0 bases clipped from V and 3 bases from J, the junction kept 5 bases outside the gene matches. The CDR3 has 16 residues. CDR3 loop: CASSLARGLAFYEQYF. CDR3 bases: TGTGCCAGCAGCTTAGCTCGGGGACTAGCGTTCTACGAGCAGTACTTC.

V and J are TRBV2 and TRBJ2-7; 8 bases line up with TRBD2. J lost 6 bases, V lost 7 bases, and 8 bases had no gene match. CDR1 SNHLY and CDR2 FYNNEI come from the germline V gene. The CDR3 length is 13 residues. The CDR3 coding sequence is TGTGCCAGCACAGCGGGAGAGCTTGGCGAGCAGTACTTC. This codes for CASTAGELGEQYF.

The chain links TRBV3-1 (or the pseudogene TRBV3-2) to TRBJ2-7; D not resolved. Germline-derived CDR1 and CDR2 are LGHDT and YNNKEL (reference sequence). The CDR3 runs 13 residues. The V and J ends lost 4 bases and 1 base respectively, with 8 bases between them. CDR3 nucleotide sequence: TGTGCCAGCAGCCCAGAACTATCCTACGAGCAGTACTTC. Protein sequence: CASSPELSYEQYF.

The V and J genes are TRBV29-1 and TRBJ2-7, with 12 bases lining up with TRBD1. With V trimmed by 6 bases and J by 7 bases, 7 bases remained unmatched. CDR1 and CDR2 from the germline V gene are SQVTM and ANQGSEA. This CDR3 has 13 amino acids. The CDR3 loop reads CSVVGQGAGEQYF. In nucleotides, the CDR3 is TGCAGCGTAGTGGGACAGGGGGCAGGGGAGCAGTACTTC.

This chain's CDR3 is CASSLGGGYTEAFF. DNA for the CDR3: TGTGCCAGCAGTTTAGGTGGGGGGTACACTGAAGCTTTCTTT. V is TRBV28 and J is TRBJ1-1; D is perhaps TRBD1 (5 bases). Between the trimmed V and J ends, which lost 2 bases and 3 bases, there was a span of 10 bases. Germline V gene sequence: CDR1 MDHEN, CDR2 SYDVKM. The CDR3 extends over 14 amino acids.

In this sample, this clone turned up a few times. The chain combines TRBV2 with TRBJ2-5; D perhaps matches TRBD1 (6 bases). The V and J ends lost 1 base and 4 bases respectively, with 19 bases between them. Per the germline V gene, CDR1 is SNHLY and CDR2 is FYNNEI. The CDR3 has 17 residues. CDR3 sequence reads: CASSEGFGAGAGETQYF. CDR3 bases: TGTGCCAGCAGTGAAGGTTTCGGGGCAGGGGCAGGAGAGACCCAGTACTTC.

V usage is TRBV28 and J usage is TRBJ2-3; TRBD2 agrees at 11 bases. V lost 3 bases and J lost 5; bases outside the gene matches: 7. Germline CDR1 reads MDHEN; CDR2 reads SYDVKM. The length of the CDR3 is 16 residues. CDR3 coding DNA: TGTGCCAGCAGTTTCTTTAGCGGGGGGGCGTTAGATACGCAGTATTTT. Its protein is CASSFFSGGALDTQYF.

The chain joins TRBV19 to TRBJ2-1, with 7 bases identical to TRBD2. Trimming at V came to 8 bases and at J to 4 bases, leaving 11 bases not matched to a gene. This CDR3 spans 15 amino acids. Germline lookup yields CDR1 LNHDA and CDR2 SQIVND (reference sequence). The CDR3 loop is CASVVGGGGYNEQFF. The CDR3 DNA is TGTGCCAGTGTGGTCGGTGGCGGGGGATACAATGAGCAGTTCTTC.

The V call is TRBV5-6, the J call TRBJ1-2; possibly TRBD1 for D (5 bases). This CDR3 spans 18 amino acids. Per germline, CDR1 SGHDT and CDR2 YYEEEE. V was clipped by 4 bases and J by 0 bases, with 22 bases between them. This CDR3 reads CASSPSLGQPQPNYGYTF. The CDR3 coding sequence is TGTGCCAGCAGCCCAAGCCTTGGACAACCCCAACCTAACTATGGCTACACCTTC.

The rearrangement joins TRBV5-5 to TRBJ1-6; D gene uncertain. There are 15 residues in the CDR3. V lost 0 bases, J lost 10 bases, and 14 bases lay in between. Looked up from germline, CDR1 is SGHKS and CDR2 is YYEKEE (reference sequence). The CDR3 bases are TGTGCCAGCAGCTTGGATTGGGAGGCGAACTCACCCCTCCACTTT. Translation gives CASSLDWEANSPLHF.

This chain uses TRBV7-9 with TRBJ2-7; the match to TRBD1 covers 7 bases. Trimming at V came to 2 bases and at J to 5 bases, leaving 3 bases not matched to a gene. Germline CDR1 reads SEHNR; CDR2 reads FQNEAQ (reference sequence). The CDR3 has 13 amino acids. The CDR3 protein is CASSLLQGHEQYF. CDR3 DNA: TGTGCCAGCAGCTTACTACAGGGGCACGAGCAGTACTTC. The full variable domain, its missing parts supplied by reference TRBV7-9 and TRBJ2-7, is DTGVSQNPRHKITKRGQNVTFRCDPISEHNRLYWYRQTLGQGPEFLTYFQNEAQLEKSRLLSDRFSAERPKGSFSTLEIQRTEQGDSAMYLCASSLLQGHEQYFGPGTRLTVT.

The CDR3 coding sequence is TGCAGCGTGGGGGGTGGGGTTCGTCAGCCCCAGCATTTT. It is translated as CSVGGGVRQPQHF. The rearrangement joins TRBV29-1 to TRBJ1-5, with D maybe TRBD1 (5 bases). The V end lost 6 bases, the J end lost 6 bases, and 15 bases lay between the germline ends. Germline values: CDR1 SQVTM, CDR2 ANQGSEA. This CDR3 region has 13 residues.

The CDR3 DNA sequence: TGCGCCAGCAGCTTGTGGGCCAGGGGGCAGGACACCGGGGAGCTGTTTTTT. It yields the protein CASSLWARGQDTGELFF. The chain has TRBV5-1 and TRBJ2-2, with 8 bases identical to TRBD1. The CDR3 length is 17 residues. Germline trimming cut 1 base from V and 3 bases from J; bases unmatched to any gene: 8. In germline, CDR1 is SGHRS, CDR2 YFSETQ.

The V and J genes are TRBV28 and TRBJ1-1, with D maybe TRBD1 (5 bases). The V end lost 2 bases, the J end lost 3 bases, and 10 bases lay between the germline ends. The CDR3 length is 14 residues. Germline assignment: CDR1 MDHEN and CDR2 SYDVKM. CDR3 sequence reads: CASSLGRVYTEAFF. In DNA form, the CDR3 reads TGTGCCAGCAGTTTAGGCAGGGTCTACACTGAAGCTTTCTTT.

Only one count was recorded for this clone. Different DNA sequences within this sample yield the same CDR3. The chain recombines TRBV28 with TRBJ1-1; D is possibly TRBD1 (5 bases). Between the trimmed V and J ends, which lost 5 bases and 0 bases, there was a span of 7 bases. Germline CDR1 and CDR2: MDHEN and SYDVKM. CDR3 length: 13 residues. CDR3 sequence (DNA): TGTGCCAGCAGTACAGGTATGAACACTGAAGCTTTCTTT. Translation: CASSTGMNTEAFF.

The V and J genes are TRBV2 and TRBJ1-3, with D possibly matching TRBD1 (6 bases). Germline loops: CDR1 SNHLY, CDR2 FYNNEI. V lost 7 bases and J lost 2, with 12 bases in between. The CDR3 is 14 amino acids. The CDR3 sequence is CASNEGVAGNTIYF. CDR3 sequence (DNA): TGTGCCAGCAACGAGGGGGTCGCTGGAAACACCATATATTTT.